Following are 2 T cell receptor beta chains from one sample sequenced in a study of CD8+ T cells in alopecia areata. Sequencing relied on a cDNA template that was reverse transcribed from extracted RNA. Clones were sequenced by immunoSEQ multiplex PCR, and TCRdb holds only the in-frame ones, with some missing. This sample has 110,000 to 150,000 clones, with 62% found just once. What was sequenced was CD8+ T cells sorted from blood. Source of these receptors: a human donor in good health.

The rearrangement joins TRBV29-1 to TRBJ2-3; no clear D gene. Germline V lookup: CDR1 SQVTM, CDR2 ANQGSEA. This CDR3 spans 15 amino acids. Trimming left V 6 bases short and J 0 bases short, with 16 bases between. The DNA of the CDR3 is TGCAGCGTCTCTGGGGATGAAGCTAGCACAGATACGCAGTATTTT. Its translation is CSVSGDEASTDTQYF.

This chain joins TRBV7-3 and TRBJ2-2; D is unclear. V lost 4 bases and J 4 bases, leaving 4 bases between the germline ends. Germline V CDR1 and CDR2: SGHTA, FQGTGA. The CDR3 contains 12 residues. CDR3 sequence (DNA): TGTGCCAGCAGCTCCATCACCGGGGAGCTGTTTTTT. It encodes CASSSITGELFF.